This TCR beta chain was sequenced during a study of monozygotic twins with inflammatory bowel disease. Two nested PCRs, of 16 and 9 cycles, processed TCRalpha and TCRbeta cDNA. TCRdb re-called the 5' RACE reads and catalogs CDR3 proteins one per entry, DNA excluded. With roughly 320,000 distinct CDR3 sequences in the sample, the ten largest clones hold over 5.5%. The germline gives CDR1 SEHNR, CDR2 FQNEAQ (reference sequence). CDR3 length: 14 amino acids. For this clonotype: What it recognizes is unknown.

General study results and limits: IBD patients shared fewer clonotypes with others than healthy twins, especially with disease activity.

Total RNA from whole blood was isolated with no T cell sorting. The TCR sequence derives from a human donor with ulcerative colitis or Crohn's disease, or a healthy co-twin of an affected twin (not recorded which). Sequenced: blood. The V and J genes are TRBV7-9 and TRBJ1-6; the TCRdb call, TRBD1, lacks DNA for checking. The CDR3 here is CASSEGQTNSPLHF.